Each of the 13 T cell receptor beta chains below was sequenced from the same sample in a study of blood T cell repertoires in COVID-19 (dated by TCRdb to 2020 to 2021). Libraries came from the immunoSEQ multiplex PCR assay. In TCRdb, the immuneACCESS table is reduced to in-frame sequences with V and J assigned. These tables do not hold every clone; where another copy was compared, an unresolved V gene accounts for under half, and the others remain unexplained. The sample table shows 250,000 or so clones, and about 89% are seen once. Jointly, the top ten make up roughly 9% of the sample. The material sequenced was PBMCs or T cells enriched from blood (not recorded which). These TCRs come from a man aged 40-49 years who had recovered from COVID-19.

J is TRBJ1-2 and V is TRBV5-4, with D unresolved. CDR1 and CDR2 from the germline V gene are SGHNT and YYREEE (reference sequence). The CDR3 runs to 13 residues. V was pared by 1 base and J by 2 bases, with 6 bases between. This CDR3 reads CASSLSLNYGYTF. The CDR3 nucleotides are TGTGCCAGCAGCTTGAGCCTCAACTATGGCTACACCTTC. Full variable domain (outside the CDR3, taken from reference TRBV5-4 and TRBJ1-2): ETGVTQSPTHLIKTRGQQVTLRCSSQSGHNTVSWYQQALGQGPQFIFQYYREEENGRGNFPPRFSGLQFPNYSSELNVNALELDDSALYLCASSLSLNYGYTFGSGTRLTVV.

V gene TRBV5-1 combines with J gene TRBJ1-1, with no clear D. This CDR3 has 16 residues. The ends were cut back, 1 base at V and 1 base at J, with 14 bases in the middle. The germline V gene has CDR1 SGHRS and CDR2 YFSETQ. The CDR3 here is CASSLTPPVPNTEAFF. In DNA form, the CDR3 reads TGCGCCAGCAGCTTGACACCCCCTGTCCCGAACACTGAAGCTTTCTTT.

This clone was recorded once. V gene TRBV28 combines with J gene TRBJ1-4, with 11 bases lining up with TRBD1. This CDR3 has 15 residues. The germline V gene encodes CDR1 MDHEN and CDR2 SYDVKM. V shed 5 bases and J 7 bases; nucleotides not matched to a gene: 6. The CDR3 DNA reads TGTGCCAGCAGTACCCCGGGACAGGGGGGTGAAAAACTGTTTTTT. Encoded protein: CASSTPGQGGEKLFF.

In DNA, the CDR3 is TGTGCCAGCAGCGTATCTCCCTCAGGAAATGAGCAGTTCTTC. As protein: CASSVSPSGNEQFF. The rearrangement joins TRBV9 to TRBJ2-1, with no clear D. Per the germline V gene, CDR1 is SGDLS and CDR2 is YYNGEE. This CDR3 is 14 amino acids long. Trimming removed 1 base from V and 7 bases from J, with 12 bases in between.

In this sample, this clone turned up once. The chain links TRBV4-1 to TRBJ1-1, with D possibly TRBD1 on 6 matching bases. This CDR3 contains 16 residues. Deletions cut 0 bases from V and 4 bases from J, with 15 bases between. The V gene's germline CDR1 is MGHRA and CDR2 YSYEKL. CDR3 sequence: CASSQELTGLGTEAFF. DNA of the CDR3: TGCGCCAGCAGCCAAGAACTTACAGGGCTGGGCACTGAAGCTTTCTTT.

The chain couples TRBV7-3 to TRBJ2-7, with TRBD1 matching 8 bases. Trimming cost V 2 bases and J 0 bases; bases outside gene matches: 12. Germline lookup yields CDR1 SGHTA and CDR2 FQGTGA. This CDR3 contains 18 residues. DNA for the CDR3: TGTGCCAGCAGCTTACGAGCCAGAGGACAGGGCAACTCCTACGAGCAGTACTTC. Its protein product is CASSLRARGQGNSYEQYF. The full variable domain, rest sourced from reference TRBV7-3 and TRBJ2-7, is GAGVSQTPSNKVTEKGKYVELRCDPISGHTALYWYRQSLGQGPEFLIYFQGTGAADDSGLPNDRFFAVRPEGSVSTLKIQRTERGDSAVYLCASSLRARGQGNSYEQYFGPGTRLTVT.

This clone was seen only a few times. In DNA form, the CDR3 reads TGTGCCAGCAGCTTAGGCACACGGAGGAACACTGAAGCTTTCTTT. Translation gives CASSLGTRRNTEAFF. This chain joins TRBV11-3 and TRBJ1-1, with D hard to call. Germline CDR1 SGHNT, CDR2 YENEEA. Trimming pared 1 base from V and 1 base from J, leaving 10 bases between. This CDR3 spans 15 amino acids.

The chain is built from TRBV2 and TRBJ1-1, with 7 bases that match TRBD1. Germline V gene lookup returns CDR1 SNHLY and CDR2 FYNNEI. The length of the CDR3 is 14 residues. With 9 bases clipped from V and 1 base from J, the junction kept 8 bases outside the gene matches. CDR3 nucleotides: TGTGCCAGAACGTTGACAGGGAAGAACACTGAAGCTTTCTTT. Its translation: CARTLTGKNTEAFF.

The CDR3 DNA follows: TGTGCCAGAAGGAGACGCTGGCGGGAGGGCCTCGGCACCGGGGAGCTGTTTTTT. It specifies CARRRRWREGLGTGELFF. The V call is TRBV7-5, the J call TRBJ2-2; no DNA check was done on the table's D call, TRBD2. TRBV7-5 is given as a pseudogene. The CDR3 covers 18 residues.

The chain joins TRBV6-5 to TRBJ2-5; maybe TRBD1 (6 bases). V was trimmed by 0 bases and J by 4 bases, leaving 9 bases between them. The CDR3 extends over 14 amino acids. Germline V gene lookup returns CDR1 MNHEY and CDR2 SVGAGI. In nucleotides, the CDR3 is TGTGCCAGCAGTTACTCGATAGGGGGAGAGACCCAGTACTTC. This codes for CASSYSIGGETQYF.

The CDR3 region is CASSPYTGVNEKLFF. The CDR3 DNA follows: TGTGCCAGCAGTCCGTATACAGGGGTTAATGAAAAACTGTTTTTT. The rearrangement links TRBV27 to TRBJ1-4, with TRBD1 matching 7 bases. V was clipped by 5 bases and J by 4 bases; unmatched bases: 7. Germline V gene data show CDR1 as MNHEY and CDR2 as SMNVEV (reference sequence). The CDR3 is 15 residues long.

The CDR3 reads CATSIRWEGPYEQYF. For the CDR3, the DNA is TGTGCCACCAGCATCCGCTGGGAGGGGCCCTACGAGCAGTACTTC. This chain links TRBV15 with TRBJ2-7; 7 bases align to TRBD2. Germline V CDR1 and CDR2: LNHNV, YYDKDF (reference sequence). The CDR3 has 15 amino acids. J lost 2 bases, V lost 4 bases, and 8 bases had no gene match.

Notes on this clone: One junction end disagrees with the germline gene, perhaps due to a read error. The V call is TRBV27, the J call TRBJ1-5, with D perhaps matching TRBD1 (5 bases). The length of the CDR3 is 14 residues. Germline CDR1 MNHEY, CDR2 SMNVEV (reference sequence). CDR3 residues: CASSFGGSSQPQHF. The DNA for the CDR3 is TGTGCCAGCAGTTTCGGGGGTAGCAGTCAGCCCCAGCATTTT.